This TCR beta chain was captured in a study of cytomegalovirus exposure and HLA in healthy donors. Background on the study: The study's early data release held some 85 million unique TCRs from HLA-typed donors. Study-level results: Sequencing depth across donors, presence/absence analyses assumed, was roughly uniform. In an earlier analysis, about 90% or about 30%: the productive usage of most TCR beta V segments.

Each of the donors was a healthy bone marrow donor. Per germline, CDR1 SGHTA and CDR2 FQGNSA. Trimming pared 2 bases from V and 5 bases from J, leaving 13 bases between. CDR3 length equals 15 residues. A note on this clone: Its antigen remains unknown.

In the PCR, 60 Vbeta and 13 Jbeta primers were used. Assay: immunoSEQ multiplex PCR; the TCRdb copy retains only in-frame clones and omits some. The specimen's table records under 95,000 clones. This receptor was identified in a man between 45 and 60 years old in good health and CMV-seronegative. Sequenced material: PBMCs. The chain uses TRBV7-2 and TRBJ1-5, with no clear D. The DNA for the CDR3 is TGTGCCAGCAGCTTAAAGCTGGGCAAGGATCAGCCCCAGCATTTT. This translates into CASSLKLGKDQPQHF.